A selection of T cell receptor beta chains follows, all from one sample in a study of T cell repertoires in cytomegalovirus infection. TCRdb called the reads again in MiXCR, with one record for every CDR3 protein. The data contain roughly 730,000 distinct CDR3 sequences, 33% of them singletons. No antigen has been identified for these receptors. The material sequenced was cultured PBMCs, taken from culture after CMV antigen stimulation. The receptor source for this set is a human donor in good health (CMV status not recorded). Some clones in this sample may be carry-over from other donors' samples. CDR3s include the opening cysteine and the closing phenylalanine or tryptophan. A D gene is named only where the DNA matches it firmly. The listing skips clone size in some rows; elsewhere it reads once, few, many or a size class.

size: NA; J: TRBJ1-2; D: NA; V: TRBV29-1; DNA: TGCAGCGTTGTTGTGTCAGCCCATGGCTACACCTTC; CDR3: CSVVVSAHGYTF
size: NA; J: TRBJ1-4; D: NA; V: TRBV7-6; DNA: TGTGCCAGCAGCTTAGGGGGGGATGAGGTGGAACTGTTTTTT; CDR3: CASSLGGDEVELFF
size: few; J: TRBJ1-2; D: NA; V: TRBV5-6; DNA: TGTGCCAGCAGCTTTGGGGCGCGGAGTAACTATGGCTACACCTTC; CDR3: CASSFGARSNYGYTF
size: NA; J: TRBJ2-7; D: NA; V: TRBV5-3; DNA: TGTGCCAGAAGCCCGACGAGGAGGTCCAAATACGAGCAGTACTTC; CDR3: CARSPTRRSKYEQYF
size: NA; J: TRBJ2-7; D: NA; V: TRBV6-2/TRBV6-3; DNA: TGTGCCAGCAGTCTCCTGATCAGGGTCCCCTACGAGCAGTACTTC; CDR3: CASSLLIRVPYEQYF
size: few; J: TRBJ2-6; D: NA; V: TRBV7-2; DNA: TGTGCCAGCAGCTCCTGGACAACTGGGGCCAACGTCCTGACTTTC; CDR3: CASSSWTTGANVLTF
size: NA; J: TRBJ2-1; D: NA; V: TRBV7-8; DNA: TGTGCCAGCAGCTATTTTTTCGGGGAAACACAAGGCAATGAGCAGTTCTTC; CDR3: CASSYFFGETQGNEQFF
size: many; J: TRBJ1-5; D: NA; V: TRBV12-3/TRBV12-4; DNA: TGTGCCAGCAGTTCCTCCGGGACGCGTCAGCCCCAGCATTTT; CDR3: CASSSSGTRQPQHF
size: few; J: TRBJ2-3; D: NA; V: TRBV7-9; DNA: TGTGCCAGCAGGATTCCTCATGGGAGCGGCACAGATACGCAGTATTTT; CDR3: CASRIPHGSGTDTQYF
size: NA; J: TRBJ2-1; D: TRBD2; V: TRBV7-8; DNA: TGTGCCAGCAGCTCGGGACTAGCGGGAGGGCCCGGTGAGCAGTTCTTC; CDR3: CASSSGLAGGPGEQFF
size: few; J: TRBJ2-3; D: NA; V: TRBV20-1; DNA: TGCAGTGCTAGAGTGGGGAATACGCAGTATTTT; CDR3: CSARVGNTQYF
size: NA; J: TRBJ2-1; D: NA; V: TRBV2; DNA: TGTGCCAGCAGTGAAGAAGGGTATAGCTCCTACAATGAGCAGTTCTTC; CDR3: CASSEEGYSSYNEQFF
size: many; J: TRBJ1-2; D: NA; V: TRBV7-2; DNA: TGTGCCAGCAGCACGGGACGGCCCTATGGCTACACCTTC; CDR3: CASSTGRPYGYTF
size: NA; J: TRBJ2-5; D: NA; V: TRBV20-1; DNA: TGCAGTGCTAGAGATACCACGGGGGTGATCCAAGAGACCCAGTACTTC; CDR3: CSARDTTGVIQETQYF
size: many; J: TRBJ2-1; D: NA; V: TRBV7-2; DNA: TGTGCCAGCAGCTTTGAAAATGAGCAGTTCTTC; CDR3: CASSFENEQFF
size: NA; J: TRBJ2-7; D: NA; V: TRBV6-1; DNA: TGTGCCAGCAGTAGGGGGGACAGCCCCTGGAACGAGCAGTACTTC; CDR3: CASSRGDSPWNEQYF
size: few; J: TRBJ1-2; D: NA; V: TRBV10-3; DNA: TGTGCCATCCGAGGCACCGATGCGGGCTATGGCTACACCTTC; CDR3: CAIRGTDAGYGYTF
size: few; J: TRBJ2-5; D: NA; V: TRBV7-2; DNA: TGTGCCAGCAGCTTAGTGGTGACAAAGCAAGAGACCCAGTACTTC; CDR3: CASSLVVTKQETQYF
size: NA; J: TRBJ2-7; D: TRBD2; V: TRBV20-1; DNA: TGCAGTGCTAGTAGCGGGAGGGCCCTGGGGGGGTCCTACGAGCAGTACTTC; CDR3: CSASSGRALGGSYEQYF
size: NA; J: TRBJ2-3; D: TRBD2; V: TRBV4-1; DNA: TGTGCCAGCAGCCAAGATATTCCAGCGGGGGCCAACACAGATACGCAGTATTTT; CDR3: CASSQDIPAGANTDTQYF
size: NA; J: TRBJ2-1; D: NA; V: TRBV15; DNA: TGTGCCACCAGCAGAAAGGGACTTACGGATAGCTCCTACAATGAGCAGTTCTTC; CDR3: CATSRKGLTDSSYNEQFF
size: NA; J: TRBJ2-1; D: NA; V: TRBV10-2; DNA: TGCGCCAGCAGTGATCTACACAATGAGCAGTTCTTC; CDR3: CASSDLHNEQFF
size: many; J: TRBJ1-2; D: NA; V: TRBV7-8; DNA: TGTGCCAGCAGCCCCAGGGCCAACAGTTACTATGGCTACACCTTC; CDR3: CASSPRANSYYGYTF
size: NA; J: TRBJ2-3; D: NA; V: TRBV12-3/TRBV12-4; DNA: TGTGCCAGCAGACCTTGGGGGGCAGATACGCAGTATTTT; CDR3: CASRPWGADTQYF
size: NA; J: TRBJ2-3; D: NA; V: TRBV4-2; DNA: TGTGCCAGCAGCCAAGTGGGGGACCAGTATCCCACAGATACGCAGTATTTT; CDR3: CASSQVGDQYPTDTQYF
size: NA; J: TRBJ1-6; D: NA; V: TRBV5-1; DNA: TGCGCCAGCAGCTTGAGACCTGTCGCTTTGTCTCGGGACCACTATAATTCACCCCTCCACTTT; CDR3: CASSLRPVALSRDHYNSPLHF
size: many; J: TRBJ1-2; D: TRBD1; V: TRBV7-2; DNA: TGTGCCAGCAGCAAACAGGGGGCTATGGACTATGGCTACACCTTC; CDR3: CASSKQGAMDYGYTF
size: NA; J: TRBJ1-2; D: NA; V: TRBV2; DNA: TGTGCCAGCAGTGAACAGGACTTCTATGGCTACACCTTC; CDR3: CASSEQDFYGYTF
size: NA; J: TRBJ1-1; D: TRBD1; V: TRBV12-3/TRBV12-4; DNA: TGTGCCAGCAGTAAAATCCCCGGGACAGGGGCGACTGAAGCTTTCTTT; CDR3: CASSKIPGTGATEAFF
size: few; J: TRBJ2-3; D: NA; V: TRBV11-2; DNA: TGTGCCAGCAGCCGGGGGCAGGGGCGGGATACGCAGTATTTT; CDR3: CASSRGQGRDTQYF
size: NA; J: TRBJ1-5; D: NA; V: TRBV2; DNA: TGTGCCAGCAGCCTGGCCACATTCGGTCAGCCCCAGCATTTT; CDR3: CASSLATFGQPQHF
size: few; J: TRBJ2-1; D: NA; V: TRBV20-1; DNA: TGCAGTGCTAGGTCCCAGCGGGCCCTGGCCTACAATGAGCAGTTCTTC; CDR3: CSARSQRALAYNEQFF
size: many; J: TRBJ1-1; D: TRBD1; V: TRBV7-2; DNA: TGTGCCAGCAGCTTGAGGGACAGTTACACTGAAGCTTTCTTT; CDR3: CASSLRDSYTEAFF
size: NA; J: TRBJ2-5; D: NA; V: TRBV7-2; DNA: TGTGCCAGCAGCCTCCGTCGGGGGCGGGCCCGCCAAGTAGAGACCCAGTACTTC; CDR3: CASSLRRGRARQVETQYF
size: NA; J: TRBJ2-7; D: NA; V: TRBV6-6; DNA: TGTGCCAGCAGTTACTCTAGCGGCCCTAGCAGCGAGCAGTACTTC; CDR3: CASSYSSGPSSEQYF
size: NA; J: TRBJ2-2; D: NA; V: TRBV6-1; DNA: TGTGCCAGCAGTTCCCTACCGGAGACCGGGGAGCTGTTTTTT; CDR3: CASSSLPETGELFF
size: NA; J: TRBJ1-6; D: NA; V: TRBV20-1; DNA: TGCAGTGCTTCGGGACTGCATAATTCACCCCTCCACTTT; CDR3: CSASGLHNSPLHF
size: NA; J: TRBJ1-3; D: NA; V: TRBV7-6; DNA: TGTGCCAGCAGCTTAATTTGGCAGGGGACCGGCTCTGGAAACACCATATATTTT; CDR3: CASSLIWQGTGSGNTIYF
size: NA; J: TRBJ2-1; D: NA; V: TRBV29-1; DNA: TGCAGCGGCCGGGCGAGCTCCTACAATGAGCAGTTCTTC; CDR3: CSGRASSYNEQFF
size: few; J: TRBJ1-1; D: NA; V: TRBV4-1; DNA: TGCGCCAGCAGCCCTACTCCGGACAGCTCGAGGAACACTGAAGCTTTCTTT; CDR3: CASSPTPDSSRNTEAFF
size: NA; J: TRBJ2-4; D: TRBD1; V: TRBV18; DNA: TGTGCCAGCTCACCGTGGACAGGGTTTTTCGTTCAGTACTTC; CDR3: CASSPWTGFFVQYF
size: few; J: TRBJ1-5; D: TRBD1; V: TRBV7-2; DNA: TGTGCCAGCAGCTTCCGGGACAGGGGGCCACGTCAGCCCCAGCATTTT; CDR3: CASSFRDRGPRQPQHF
size: NA; J: TRBJ2-3; D: NA; V: TRBV11-2; DNA: TGTGCCAGCAGCTCCAGGGACATCGGTACGCAGTATTTT; CDR3: CASSSRDIGTQYF
size: NA; J: TRBJ2-1; D: TRBD2; V: TRBV12-3/TRBV12-4; DNA: TGTGCCAGCAGTTTCTTCTCCCGGGGCCCGCGGGAGATCTACAATGAGCAGTTCTTC; CDR3: CASSFFSRGPREIYNEQFF
size: NA; J: TRBJ1-6; D: NA; V: TRBV15; DNA: TGTGCCACCAGCAAAGGAGTTGATTCACCCCTCCACTTT; CDR3: CATSKGVDSPLHF
size: few; J: TRBJ1-2; D: NA; V: TRBV6-5; DNA: TGTGCCAGCCGCATCCCCTATGGCTACACCTTC; CDR3: CASRIPYGYTF
size: few; J: TRBJ2-1; D: TRBD2; V: TRBV11-2; DNA: TGTGCCAGCAGCCCAATAGCGGGATCCTACAATGAGCAGTTCTTC; CDR3: CASSPIAGSYNEQFF